This T cell receptor beta chain was recovered during a study of blood T cell repertoires in COVID-19. In the study overall: Sites in the United States, Italy and Spain provided acute and convalescent COVID-19 samples.

Profiling relied on immunoSEQ multiplex PCR, and the TCRdb table lists in-frame clones only, not all of them. The sample includes fewer than 300,000 clones, about 87% of them seen just once. Cohorts were determined from participant-reported clinical history. Trimming took 3 bases from V and 8 from J, leaving 11 bases between them. Germline V gene lookup returns CDR1 SGHTA and CDR2 FQGNSA. The CDR3 sequence is 14 residues long. The genes are TRBV7-2 and TRBJ1-6; possibly TRBD1 for D (6 bases). The source is a woman in her forties with acute COVID-19. The specimen sequenced was PBMCs or T cells enriched from blood (not recorded which). Written as DNA, the CDR3 is TGTGCCAGCAGCTTTCAGGGGTTGGATTCACCCCTCCACTTT. Its protein product is CASSFQGLDSPLHF.